The 15 T cell receptor beta chains below all came from one sample that was sequenced in a study of vaccination and CD4 T cells after COVID-19. Cultured CD4+ T cell DNA underwent sequencing with the Oncomine TCR Beta short-read assay. From the PCR reads, TCRdb called clonotypes with MiXCR, one entry per CDR3 protein. The table has about 7,200 distinct CDR3 sequences, over 60% seen once. Treatment: 10-day PBMC culture with coronavirus spike peptide pools or control peptides (ViraFEST assay). No cognate antigen is known for these TCRs. The sequencing input was CD4+ T cells from blood, cultured in vitro. All receptors derive from a human donor who had recovered from COVID-19.

The rearrangement joins TRBV27 to TRBJ2-3; 10 bases match TRBD1. Germline-derived CDR1 and CDR2 are MNHEY and SMNVEV (reference sequence). The V gene end was trimmed by 6 bases and the J gene end by 5 bases; junction bases not matched to a gene: 8. The CDR3 runs 15 residues. CDR3 region: CASSFATGGIDTQYF. The DNA for the CDR3 is TGTGCCAGCAGCTTCGCGACAGGGGGCATAGATACGCAGTATTTT.

The chain carries TRBV27 and TRBJ2-1, with 10 bases matching TRBD2. Unmatched junction bases numbered 7, after V lost 5 bases and J lost 6 bases. The CDR3 is 15 residues long. CDR1 is MNHEY, CDR2 SMNVEV, per germline (reference sequence). The CDR3 DNA reads TGTGCCAGCAGTGCCCCACTAGCGGGGTTCAATGAGCAGTTCTTC. Residues: CASSAPLAGFNEQFF.

The chain carries TRBV21-1 and TRBJ1-6; the D call TRBD1 from the table was never checked on the DNA. TRBV21-1 is recorded as a pseudogene. The CDR3 covers 13 residues. In DNA form, the CDR3 reads TGTGCCAGCGGGGCCCCCGGATGTTCACCCCTCCACTTT. It translates to CASGAPGCSPLHF.

This clonotype was detected once. The chain is built from TRBV20-1 and TRBJ1-4; D unresolved. This CDR3 contains 13 residues. The V end was cut by 6 bases, the J end by 7 bases, with 15 bases between. Germline V gives CDR1 DFQATT, CDR2 SNEGSKA (reference sequence). CDR3 sequence (DNA): TGCAGTGCGACCGGGCCAGCCGGTGAAAAACTGTTTTTT. This sequence encodes CSATGPAGEKLFF.

V is TRBV7-9 and J is TRBJ1-2; TRBD1 might be the D (5 bases). Trimming took 7 bases from V and 0 from J, leaving 18 bases between them. Germline loops: CDR1 SEHNR, CDR2 FQNEAQ (reference sequence). The CDR3 is 16 amino acids. CDR3 DNA sequence: TGTGCCAGCACCCCAGTGAGGGGCACCTCTAACTATGGCTACACCTTC. It encodes CASTPVRGTSNYGYTF.

The chain recombines TRBV20-1 with TRBJ1-5; TRBD1 matches at 12 bases. This CDR3 is built from 14 residues. Trimming cost V 6 bases and J 7 bases; bases outside gene matches: 7. Germline V lookup: CDR1 DFQATT, CDR2 SNEGSKA (reference sequence). The CDR3 sequence: CSAVAGTGGQPQHF. The CDR3, as DNA: TGCAGTGCGGTAGCCGGGACAGGGGGCCAGCCCCAGCATTTT.

Only a few counts were recorded for this clonotype. This sequence joins TRBV7-9 and TRBJ2-2, with D unresolved. CDR1 is SEHNR, CDR2 FQNEAQ, per germline (reference sequence). Trimming cost V 1 base and J 0 bases, with 6 bases left between them. CDR3 length equals 15 residues. The chain's CDR3 is CASSLDWPNTGELFF. CDR3 DNA: TGTGCCAGCAGCTTAGATTGGCCGAACACCGGGGAGCTGTTTTTT.

The chain has TRBV14 and TRBJ1-3, with D perhaps matching TRBD1 (6 bases). The CDR3 spans 15 residues. Germline V gives CDR1 SGHDN, CDR2 FVKESK. Trimming removed 4 bases at V and 7 bases at J, with 17 bases between. CDR3 in DNA: TGTGCCAGCAGCCCTCTAGTCTCAGGGGCGAACACCATATATTTT. Amino acid sequence: CASSPLVSGANTIYF.

The chain joins TRBV24-1 to TRBJ1-2; D is unresolved. Between the trimmed V and J ends, which lost 3 bases and 8 bases, there was a span of 15 bases. The germline V gene has CDR1 KGHDR and CDR2 SFDVKD. This CDR3 has 14 amino acids. CDR3 protein: CATSDPGRTMGYTF. The CDR3 region has the DNA TGTGCCACCAGTGATCCGGGGAGAACTATGGGCTACACCTTC.

This rearrangement joins TRBV28 to TRBJ1-2; tentative D call: TRBD1 (6 bases). The length of the CDR3 is 14 residues. Trimming took 3 bases from V and 3 from J, leaving 11 bases between them. CDR1 MDHEN and CDR2 SYDVKM come from the germline V gene. CDR3 in DNA: TGTGCCAGCAGTTTCGGGGGCGCGGACTATGGCTACACCTTC. Its protein product is CASSFGGADYGYTF.

This rearrangement joins TRBV11-3 to TRBJ1-2, with D tentatively TRBD1 (6 bases). V dropped 3 bases and J dropped 8 bases, with 10 bases sitting between them. Germline lookup yields CDR1 SGHNT and CDR2 YENEEA. This CDR3 is 12 amino acids long. The CDR3 region has the DNA TGTGCCAGCAGCTTTACAGGGTTCGGCTACACCTTC. Translated: CASSFTGFGYTF.

This clonotype occurred once. V gene TRBV6-1 combines with J gene TRBJ1-4; the D gene is possibly TRBD1 (6 bases). Germline CDR1 MNHNS, CDR2 SASEGT. V lost 7 bases and J 1 base, leaving 16 bases between the germline ends. The CDR3 sequence is 16 residues long. The CDR3 region is CASTRQAPGTNEKLFF. DNA of the CDR3: TGTGCCAGCACCCGACAGGCGCCCGGAACTAATGAAAAACTGTTTTTT.

The chain joins TRBV25-1 to TRBJ1-5; possible D gene TRBD1, 6 bases. In germline, CDR1 is MGHDK, CDR2 SYGVNS. This CDR3 is 14 amino acids long. V was clipped by 5 bases and J by 6 bases, with 14 bases between them. The CDR3 region has the DNA TGTGCCAGCAGTTGGGCAGGGGATGCTCAGCCCCAGCATTTT. Translation gives CASSWAGDAQPQHF.

This chain links TRBV12-3 or TRBV12-4 with TRBJ1-2; 9 nucleotides align to TRBD1. CDR3 length: 14 amino acids. The V gene end was trimmed by 4 bases and the J gene end by 5 bases; junction bases not matched to a gene: 5. This chain's CDR3 is CASSWDRDLYGYTF. DNA for the CDR3: TGTGCCAGCAGTTGGGACAGGGATCTGTATGGCTACACCTTC.

V and J are TRBV20-1 and TRBJ1-2, with TRBD1 matching over 8 bases. CDR1 and CDR2 from the germline V gene are DFQATT and SNEGSKA (reference sequence). Losses at the gene ends were 3 bases for V and 2 bases for J; bases not matched to a gene: 8. This CDR3 has 15 residues. CDR3 bases: TGCAGTGCTAGTTCCGGACAGGGTATAAACTATGGCTACACCTTC. Its protein product is CSASSGQGINYGYTF.